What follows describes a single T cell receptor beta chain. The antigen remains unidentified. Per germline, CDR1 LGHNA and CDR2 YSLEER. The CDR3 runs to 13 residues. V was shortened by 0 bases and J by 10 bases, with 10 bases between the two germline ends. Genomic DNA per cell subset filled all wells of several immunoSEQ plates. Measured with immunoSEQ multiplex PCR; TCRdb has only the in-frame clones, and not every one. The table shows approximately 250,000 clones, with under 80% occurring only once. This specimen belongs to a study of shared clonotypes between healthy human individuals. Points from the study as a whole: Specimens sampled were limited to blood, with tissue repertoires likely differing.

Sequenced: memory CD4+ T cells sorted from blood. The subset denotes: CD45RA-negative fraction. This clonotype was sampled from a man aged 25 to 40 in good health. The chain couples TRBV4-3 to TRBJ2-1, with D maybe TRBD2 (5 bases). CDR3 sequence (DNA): TGCGCCAGCAGCCAAGATGGGTGGAGGGAGCAGTTCTTC. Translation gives CASSQDGWREQFF.